The 14 T cell receptor beta chains presented below share a single source sample, sequenced in a study of CD8+CD57+ T cells in acquired aplastic anemia. The authors sequenced patients whose flow cytometry had shown CD8+CD57+ cell expansion. Genomic DNA was employed as the template in profiling TCR beta VDJ and CDR3. A single record per CDR3 protein comes from TCRdb applying MiXCR to the reads. The table has approximately 260,000 distinct CDR3 sequences, approximately 82% seen once. Sequencing was done on a sample of sorted CD4+, CD8+, or CD8+CD57+ T cells (not recorded which) from PBMCs. The receptors shown here come from a human donor with aplastic anemia.

The J gene is TRBJ1-6, the V gene TRBV9, with 8 bases identical to TRBD1. The CDR3 totals 15 residues. The germline V gene has CDR1 SGDLS and CDR2 YYNGEE. V dropped 8 bases and J dropped 16; count of bases not matched to a gene: 20. DNA of the CDR3: TGTGCCAGTAGCTTTGGGACAGGTGAGCAGTATTCTCTCCACTTT. Protein sequence: CASSFGTGEQYSLHF.

This clonotype was seen a few times. The chain uses TRBV10-2 and TRBJ2-3, with D hard to call. Trimming shortened V by 3 bases and J by 2 bases, and 3 bases separated the two germline ends. Germline V gene sequence: CDR1 WSHSY, CDR2 SAAADI. The CDR3 loop spans 12 amino acids. Written as DNA, the CDR3 is TGCGCCAGCAGTGACAACACAGATACGCAGTATTTT. It codes for CASSDNTDTQYF.

Of note for this clonotype: A junction boundary mismatches the germline segment, possibly from a read error. The chain carries TRBV7-9 and TRBJ2-3, with D possibly matching TRBD2 (6 bases). CDR1 and CDR2 from the germline V gene are SEHNR and FQNEAQ (reference sequence). The CDR3 is 13 amino acids. CDR3 in amino acids: CASRDGSTGARDF. CDR3 DNA: TGTGCCAGCAGGGACGGGAGCACCGGTGCGCGGGATTTT. The full variable domain, completed using reference TRBV7-9 and TRBJ2-3, is DTGVSQNPRHKITKRGQNVTFRCDPISEHNRLYWYRQTLGQGPEFLTYFQNEAQLEKSRLLSDRFSAERPKGSFSTLEIQRTEQGDSAMYLCASRDGSTGARDFGPGTRLTVL.

The chain couples TRBV7-2 to TRBJ2-1; D gene uncertain. The V and J ends lost 5 bases and 7 bases respectively, with 12 bases between them. The CDR3 consists of 13 residues. Germline CDR1 reads SGHTA; CDR2 reads FQGNSA. The CDR3 sequence is CASSPRPRNEQFF. The CDR3 DNA reads as TGTGCCAGCAGCCCCCGTCCTAGGAATGAGCAGTTCTTC.

This CDR3 is CASSVGPDTPYFAYEQYV. Here the CDR3 DNA reads TGTGCCAGCAGCGTAGGTCCAGATACGCCGTATTTTGCCTACGAGCAGTACGTC. The rearrangement joins TRBV9 to TRBJ2-7, with D hard to call. V was clipped by 0 bases and J by 2 bases, with 21 bases between them. There are 18 residues in the CDR3. Per the germline V gene, CDR1 is SGDLS and CDR2 is YYNGEE.

This chain links TRBV2 with TRBJ2-7, with 7 bases that match TRBD1. The CDR3 contains 18 residues. V trimming: 8 bases; J trimming: 1 base; junction bases outside the gene matches: 20. Per the germline V gene, CDR1 is SNHLY and CDR2 is FYNNEI. CDR3 residues: CASGDDPDGTALSYEQYV. The CDR3 DNA reads TGTGCCAGCGGGGACGATCCAGACGGGACAGCCCTTTCCTACGAGCAGTACGTC.

The DNA for the CDR3 is TGTGCCATCAGCGACAGCTCGTCTAACTATGGCTACACCTTC. The encoded protein is CAISDSSSNYGYTF. J is TRBJ1-2 and V is TRBV10-3, with a possible D match to TRBD1 (5 bases). Trimming took 6 bases from V and 0 from J, leaving 11 bases between them. The CDR3 consists of 14 residues. The V gene's germline CDR1 is ENHRY and CDR2 SYGVKD.

This rearrangement joins TRBV20-1 to TRBJ1-6; D is undetermined. Trimming stripped 1 base from V and 10 bases from J, with 8 bases between. Looked up from germline, CDR1 is DFQATT and CDR2 is SNEGSKA (reference sequence). The CDR3 contains 12 residues. The CDR3 sequence: CSARAESSPLHF. CDR3 sequence (DNA): TGCAGTGCTAGAGCTGAATCGTCACCCCTCCACTTT.

This rearrangement joins TRBV7-4 to TRBJ1-5; D gene uncertain. The germline gives CDR1 SGHVT, CDR2 SQSDAQ. The V end lost 5 bases, the J end lost 7 bases, and 18 bases lay between the germline ends. The CDR3 has 15 residues. Written as DNA, the CDR3 is TGTGCCAGCAGCGTAGGGTCCGCCCGAACACAGCCCCAGCATTTT. The encoded protein is CASSVGSARTQPQHF.

This clonotype is a singleton in its sample. The chain joins TRBV2 to TRBJ2-1; TRBD2 matches at 7 bases. J was trimmed by 8 bases and V by 6 bases; bases with no gene match: 10. The CDR3 runs to 14 residues. The germline V gene encodes CDR1 SNHLY and CDR2 FYNNEI. The CDR3 protein is CASRARAGVDEQFF. Written as DNA, the CDR3 is TGTGCCAGCAGGGCCCGGGCGGGGGTGGATGAGCAGTTCTTC.

V gene TRBV9 combines with J gene TRBJ2-3, with TRBD2 matching over 9 bases. V was pared by 4 bases and J by 11 bases, with 5 bases of the junction left unmatched. The CDR3 is 12 amino acids. The germline gives CDR1 SGDLS, CDR2 YYNGEE. The CDR3: CASSPSGNRQYF. CDR3 nucleotide sequence: TGTGCCAGCAGCCCTAGCGGGAATAGGCAGTATTTT. The entire variable domain, with the rest obtained from reference TRBV9 and TRBJ2-3, is as follows: DSGVTQTPKHLITATGQRVTLRCSPRSGDLSVYWYQQSLDQGLQFLIQYYNGEERAKGNILERFSAQQFPDLHSELNLSSLELGDSALYFCASSPSGNRQYFGPGTRLTVL.

The genes are TRBV12-3 or TRBV12-4 and TRBJ1-2; D not resolved. V lost 2 bases and J 10 bases, leaving 23 bases between the germline ends. The CDR3 runs to 16 residues. The CDR3 region has the DNA TGTGCCAGCAGTTTACGAGGCCAAGAGACCCACTACTTCTACACCTTC. It is translated as CASSLRGQETHYFYTF.

This clonotype was seen at least ten times. The rearrangement links TRBV5-5 to TRBJ2-7; 7 bases line up with TRBD2. CDR1 and CDR2 (germline): SGHKS, YYEKEE (reference sequence). The CDR3 loop spans 13 amino acids. The V segment lost 3 bases and the J segment 5 bases; nucleotides outside the gene matches: 5. The CDR3 sequence is CASSSGGGDEQYV. The CDR3 DNA follows: TGTGCCAGCAGCTCTGGTGGGGGGGACGAGCAGTACGTC.

About this clonotype: The conserved final phenylalanine or tryptophan is absent from the CDR3, which likely points to a read error. It is unclear where the CDR3 begins or ends on the DNA, so no DNA is shown, and the CDR3 is as TCRdb lists it. The chain has TRBV9 and TRBJ2-1; TRBD1 reflects the table's D call only, with no check against the DNA. Germline V lookup: CDR1 SGDLS, CDR2 YYNGEE. The CDR3 is 13 amino acids long, termini counted. CDR3 protein: CASSVDARSDPGV.